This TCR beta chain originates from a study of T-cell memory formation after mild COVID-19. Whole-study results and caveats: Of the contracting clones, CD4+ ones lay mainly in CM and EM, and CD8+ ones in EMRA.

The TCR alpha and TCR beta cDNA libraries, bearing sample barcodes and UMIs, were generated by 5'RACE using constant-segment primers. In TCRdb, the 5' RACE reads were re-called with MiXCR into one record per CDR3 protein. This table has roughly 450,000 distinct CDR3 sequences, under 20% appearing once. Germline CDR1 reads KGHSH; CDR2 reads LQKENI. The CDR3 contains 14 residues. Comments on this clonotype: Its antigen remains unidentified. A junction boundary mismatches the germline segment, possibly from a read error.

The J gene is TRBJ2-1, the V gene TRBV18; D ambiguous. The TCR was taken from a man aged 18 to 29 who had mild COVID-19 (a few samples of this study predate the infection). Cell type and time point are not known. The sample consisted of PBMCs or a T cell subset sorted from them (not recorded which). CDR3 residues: CSSSPNWEYNEQFF. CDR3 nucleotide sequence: TGTTCCAGCTCACCAAATTGGGAATACAATGAGCAGTTCTTC.